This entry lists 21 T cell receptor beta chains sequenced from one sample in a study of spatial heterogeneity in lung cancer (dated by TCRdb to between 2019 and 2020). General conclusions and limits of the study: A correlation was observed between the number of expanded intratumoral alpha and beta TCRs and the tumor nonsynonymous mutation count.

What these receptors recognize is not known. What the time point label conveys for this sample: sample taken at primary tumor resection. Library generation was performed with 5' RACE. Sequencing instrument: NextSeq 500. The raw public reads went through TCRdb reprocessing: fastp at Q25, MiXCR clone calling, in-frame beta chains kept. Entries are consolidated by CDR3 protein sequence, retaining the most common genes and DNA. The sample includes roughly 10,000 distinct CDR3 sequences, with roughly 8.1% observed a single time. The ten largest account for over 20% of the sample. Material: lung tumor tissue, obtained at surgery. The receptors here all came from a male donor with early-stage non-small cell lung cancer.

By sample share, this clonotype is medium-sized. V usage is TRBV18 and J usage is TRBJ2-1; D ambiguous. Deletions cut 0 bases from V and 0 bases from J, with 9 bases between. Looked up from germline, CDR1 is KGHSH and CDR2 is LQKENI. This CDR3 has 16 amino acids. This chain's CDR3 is CASSPPATSSYNEQFF. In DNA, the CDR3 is TGTGCCAGCTCACCACCGGCCACGAGCTCCTACAATGAGCAGTTCTTC.

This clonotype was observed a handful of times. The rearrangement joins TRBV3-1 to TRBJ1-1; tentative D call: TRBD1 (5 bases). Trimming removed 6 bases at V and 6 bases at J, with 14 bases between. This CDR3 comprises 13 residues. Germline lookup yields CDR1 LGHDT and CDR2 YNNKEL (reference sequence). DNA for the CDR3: TGTGCCAGCAGTCTCGAGGGGTTATCTGAAGCTTTCTTT. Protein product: CASSLEGLSEAFF.

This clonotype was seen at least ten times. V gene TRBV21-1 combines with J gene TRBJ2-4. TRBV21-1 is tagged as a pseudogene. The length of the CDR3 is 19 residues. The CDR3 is CASSKDSSTTQALKNIQYF. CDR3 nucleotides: TGTGCCAGCAGCAAAGATTCGAGCACCACCCAAGCTCTAAAAAACATTCAGTACTTC.

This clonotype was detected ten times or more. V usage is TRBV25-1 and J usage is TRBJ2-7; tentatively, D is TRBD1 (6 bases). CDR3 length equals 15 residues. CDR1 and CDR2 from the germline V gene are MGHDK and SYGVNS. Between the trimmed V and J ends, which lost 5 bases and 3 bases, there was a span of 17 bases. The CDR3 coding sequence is TGTGCCAGCAGTAACAACAGGGAGTTCAGCTACGAGCAGTACTTC. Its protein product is CASSNNREFSYEQYF.

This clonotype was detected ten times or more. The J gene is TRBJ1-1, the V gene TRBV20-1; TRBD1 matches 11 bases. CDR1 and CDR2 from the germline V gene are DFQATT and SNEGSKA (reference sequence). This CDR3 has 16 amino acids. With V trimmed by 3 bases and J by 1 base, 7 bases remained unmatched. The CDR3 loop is CSASWGQGVSNTEAFF. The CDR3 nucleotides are TGCAGTGCTAGTTGGGGACAGGGGGTTTCGAACACTGAAGCTTTCTTT.

The CDR3 DNA reads as TGTGCCAGCACCCTAAGTGCAGGGGGTTGGCAGCCCCAGCATTTT. This translates into CASTLSAGGWQPQHF. The rearrangement uses TRBV12-3 or TRBV12-4 and TRBJ1-5; 7 bases fit TRBD1. The CDR3 contains 15 residues. V trimming: 7 bases; J trimming: 7 bases; junction bases outside the gene matches: 13.

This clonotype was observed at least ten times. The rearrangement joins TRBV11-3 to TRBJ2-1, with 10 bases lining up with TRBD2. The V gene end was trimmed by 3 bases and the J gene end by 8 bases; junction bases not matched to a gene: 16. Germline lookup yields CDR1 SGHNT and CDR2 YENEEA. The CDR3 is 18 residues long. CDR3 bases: TGTGCCAGCAGCTTGAGTCTAGCGGGAGTACGGGGGCAGCATGAGCAGTTCTTC. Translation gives CASSLSLAGVRGQHEQFF.

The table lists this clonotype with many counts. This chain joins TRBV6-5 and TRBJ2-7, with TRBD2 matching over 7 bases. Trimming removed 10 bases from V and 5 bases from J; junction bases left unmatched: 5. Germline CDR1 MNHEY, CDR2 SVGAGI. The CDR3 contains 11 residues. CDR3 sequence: CATGRGDEQYF. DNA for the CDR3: TGTGCCACCGGTCGGGGGGACGAGCAGTACTTC.

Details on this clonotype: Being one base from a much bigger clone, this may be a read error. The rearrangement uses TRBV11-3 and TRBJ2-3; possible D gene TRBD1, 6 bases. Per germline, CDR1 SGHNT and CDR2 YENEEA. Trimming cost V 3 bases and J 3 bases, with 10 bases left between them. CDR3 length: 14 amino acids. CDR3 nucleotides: TGTGCCAGCAGCTTCAGAGGGGGTACAGATACGCAGTATTTT. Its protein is CASSFRGGTDTQYF. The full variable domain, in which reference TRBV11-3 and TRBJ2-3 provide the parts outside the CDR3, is EAGVVQSPRYKIIEKKQPVAFWCNPISGHNTLYWYLQNLGQGPELLIRYENEEAVDDSQLPKDRFSAERLKGVDSTLKIQPAELGDSAVYLCASSFRGGTDTQYFGPGTRLTVL.

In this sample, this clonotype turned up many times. The CDR3 region is CASSFSQTEQYF. As DNA, the CDR3 is TGTGCCAGCAGTTTCTCCCAAACCGAACAGTACTTC. The V gene is TRBV28, the J gene TRBJ2-7; D is unresolved. This CDR3 contains 12 residues. Germline V lookup: CDR1 MDHEN, CDR2 SYDVKM. V lost 3 bases, J lost 10 bases, and 13 bases lay in between.

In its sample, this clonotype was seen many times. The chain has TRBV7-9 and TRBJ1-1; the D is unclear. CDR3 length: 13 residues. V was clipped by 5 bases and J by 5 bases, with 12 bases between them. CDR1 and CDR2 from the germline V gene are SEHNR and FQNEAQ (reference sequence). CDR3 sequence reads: CASSPAGGTEAFF. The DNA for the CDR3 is TGTGCCAGCAGCCCTGCTGGCGGAACTGAAGCTTTCTTT.

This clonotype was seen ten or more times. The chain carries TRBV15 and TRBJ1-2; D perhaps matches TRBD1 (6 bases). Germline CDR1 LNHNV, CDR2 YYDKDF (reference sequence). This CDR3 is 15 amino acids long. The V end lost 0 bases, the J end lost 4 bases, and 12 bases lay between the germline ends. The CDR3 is CATSRDGGGPYGYTF. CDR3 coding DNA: TGTGCCACCAGCAGAGATGGCGGGGGCCCCTATGGCTACACCTTC.

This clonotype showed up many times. CDR3 bases: TGTGCCAGCAGTACTAGACTAGCCGGCGAGCAGTTCTTC. Protein: CASSTRLAGEQFF. The chain uses TRBV28 and TRBJ2-1, with 7 bases aligning to TRBD2. V gave up 5 bases and J gave up 10 bases; unmatched junction bases: 8. CDR1 MDHEN and CDR2 SYDVKM come from the germline V gene. The CDR3 spans 13 residues.

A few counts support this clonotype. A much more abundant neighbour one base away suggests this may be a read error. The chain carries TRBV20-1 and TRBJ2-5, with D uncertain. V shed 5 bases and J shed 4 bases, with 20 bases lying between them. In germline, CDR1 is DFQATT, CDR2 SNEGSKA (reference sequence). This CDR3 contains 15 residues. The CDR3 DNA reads TGCAGTGCTCCCCACCCCCTAGGTGGTGGAGAGACCCAGTACTTC. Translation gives CSAPHPLGGGETQYF.

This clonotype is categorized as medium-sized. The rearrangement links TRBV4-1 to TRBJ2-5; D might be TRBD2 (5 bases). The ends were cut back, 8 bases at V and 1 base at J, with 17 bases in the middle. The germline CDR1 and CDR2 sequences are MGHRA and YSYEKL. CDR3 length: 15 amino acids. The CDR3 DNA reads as TGCGCCAGCCGAAGAGGGAACGCAGGCCAAGAGACCCAGTACTTC. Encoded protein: CASRRGNAGQETQYF.

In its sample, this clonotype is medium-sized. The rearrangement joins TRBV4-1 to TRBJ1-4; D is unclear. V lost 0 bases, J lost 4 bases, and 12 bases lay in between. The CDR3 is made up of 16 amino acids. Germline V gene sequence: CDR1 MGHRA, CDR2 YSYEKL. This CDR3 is CASSQDSAVDNEKLFF. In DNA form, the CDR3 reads TGCGCCAGCAGCCAAGATTCTGCGGTCGATAATGAAAAACTGTTTTTT.

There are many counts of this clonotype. The DNA of the CDR3 is TGTGCCAGCAGACGACAGGGCGGGAACACCGGGGAGCTGTTTTTT. This translates into CASRRQGGNTGELFF. The J gene is TRBJ2-2, the V gene TRBV7-2, with 7 bases that match TRBD1. With 6 bases clipped from V and 1 base from J, the junction kept 5 bases outside the gene matches. The CDR3 runs 15 residues. Germline V lookup: CDR1 SGHTA, CDR2 FQGNSA.

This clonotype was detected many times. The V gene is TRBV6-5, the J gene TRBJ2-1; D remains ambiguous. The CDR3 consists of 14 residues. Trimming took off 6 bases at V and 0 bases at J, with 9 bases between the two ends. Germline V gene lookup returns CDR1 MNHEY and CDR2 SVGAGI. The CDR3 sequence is CASRYSSSYNEQFF. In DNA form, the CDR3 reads TGTGCCAGCAGGTACAGTAGCTCCTACAATGAGCAGTTCTTC.

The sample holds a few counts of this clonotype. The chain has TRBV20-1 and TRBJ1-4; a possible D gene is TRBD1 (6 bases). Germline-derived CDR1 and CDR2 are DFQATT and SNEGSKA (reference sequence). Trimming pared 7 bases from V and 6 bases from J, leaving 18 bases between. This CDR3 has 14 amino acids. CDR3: CSVDSGAGDEKLFF. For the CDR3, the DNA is TGCAGTGTCGACTCGGGGGCCGGCGATGAAAAACTGTTTTTT.

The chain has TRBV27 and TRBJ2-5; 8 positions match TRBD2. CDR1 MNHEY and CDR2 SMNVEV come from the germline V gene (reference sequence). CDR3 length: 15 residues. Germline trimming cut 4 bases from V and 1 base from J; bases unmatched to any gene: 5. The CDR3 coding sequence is TGTGCCAGCAGTTCCCGACTAGCGTCCCAAGAGACCCAGTACTTC. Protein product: CASSSRLASQETQYF.

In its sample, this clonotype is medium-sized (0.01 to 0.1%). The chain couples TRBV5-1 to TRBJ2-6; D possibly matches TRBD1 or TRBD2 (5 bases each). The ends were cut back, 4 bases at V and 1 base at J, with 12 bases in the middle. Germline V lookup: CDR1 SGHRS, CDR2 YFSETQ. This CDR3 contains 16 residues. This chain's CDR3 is CASSLGPRSGANVLTF. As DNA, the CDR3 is TGCGCCAGCAGCCTGGGACCGCGGTCTGGGGCCAACGTCCTGACTTTC.